The clone carrying this TCR beta chain was detected only once. This CDR3 spans 18 amino acids. The V gene end was trimmed by 4 bases and the J gene end by 0 bases; junction bases not matched to a gene: 10. Germline CDR1 and CDR2: SEHNR and FQNEAQ (reference sequence). The data belong to a study of blood T cell repertoires in COVID-19. TCRdb's copy holds only in-frame clones and misses some; the assay was immunoSEQ multiplex PCR. The table records 70,000 to 95,000 clones, roughly 89% of them present only once. Input material: peripheral blood. The J gene is TRBJ1-4, the V gene TRBV7-9; TRBD1 matches 8 bases. The TCR originated in a woman of 80 years or more with active COVID-19. The CDR3 DNA sequence: TGTGCCAGCAGCTCGCGACAGGGGACGGACTCAACTAATGAAAAACTGTTTTTT. Protein product: CASSSRQGTDSTNEKLFF.